This TCR beta chain is from a study of blood T cell repertoires in COVID-19. This table comes from immunoSEQ multiplex PCR, and its TCRdb copy is limited to in-frame clones, with some not included. Among some 120,000 clones listed, around nine tenths were seen once. CDR1 is SGHRS, CDR2 YFSETQ, per germline. The V and J ends lost 4 bases and 7 bases, in that order; junction bases with no gene match: 17. The CDR3 extends over 17 amino acids. Specimen: peripheral blood. The sequence came from a man aged 45-60 years with acute or convalescent COVID-19. The V and J genes are TRBV5-1 and TRBJ2-1; TRBD2 aligns across 7 bases. The CDR3 protein is CASSTSPSGGRSNEQFF. The CDR3, as DNA: TGCGCCAGCAGCACATCGCCATCTGGCGGGAGATCGAATGAGCAGTTCTTC.